This TCR beta chain was profiled in a study of blood T cell repertoires in COVID-19. Study details: Specimens from acute and convalescent COVID-19 originated in the United States, Italy and Spain. Sources were T cells, B-cell-depleted T cells, or PBMCs; the material itself was cDNA or gDNA.

Germline CDR1 reads LGHDT; CDR2 reads YNNKEL (reference sequence). This CDR3 contains 17 residues. V gave up 1 base and J gave up 1 base, with 16 bases separating them. Original data processing: The assay estimated nucleated cells by amplifying reference gene primers. Only in-frame clones appear in the TCRdb table, and some are missing; sequencing was by immunoSEQ multiplex PCR. The DNA was the basis for D and trimming; V, J and clone size are from that table. This sample has roughly 41,000 clones, with approximately 90% found just once. Specimen: peripheral blood. The chain carries TRBV3-1 (or the pseudogene TRBV3-2) and TRBJ2-5; D possibly corresponds to TRBD2 (6 bases). The sequence came from a human donor in a cohort sampled during active COVID-19. The DNA of the CDR3 is TGTGCCAGCAGCCAAGGTTGGCTTAGCGGATCCCAAGAGACCCAGTACTTC. It is translated as CASSQGWLSGSQETQYF.